Here is one T cell receptor beta chain with its context. This table comes from immunoSEQ multiplex PCR, and its TCRdb copy is limited to in-frame clones, with some not included. This sample carries roughly 100,000 clones, roughly 92% of them seen once, and the ten largest clones take around 0.84%. This specimen comes from a study of T cell changes during pregnancy in multiple sclerosis. The CDR3 is made up of 15 amino acids. Germline V gene data show CDR1 as MNHEY and CDR2 as SVGAGI. The J segment lost 1 base and the V segment lost 6 bases, leaving 7 bases of the junction unmatched. This receptor was taken from a female donor with multiple sclerosis, enrolled in a pregnancy study. The chain couples TRBV6-5 to TRBJ2-5; the match to TRBD2 covers 8 bases. Source: peripheral blood, taken after pregnancy. CDR3 loop: CASRRRGALQETQYF. CDR3 DNA: TGTGCCAGCAGGCGGCGGGGGGCTCTCCAAGAGACCCAGTACTTC.